This T cell receptor (beta chain) was captured in a study of cytomegalovirus exposure and HLA in healthy donors. Study-wide results and caveats: Most TCR sequences showed up rarely, but some public TCRs showed up in many donors. Later work showed greater clonal expansion in HLA-associated TCR beta chains than in equally common others. TCR beta sequences reportedly predicted most subjects' HLA-A and HLA-B alleles accurately.

The PCR contained 60 Vbeta and 13 Jbeta primers. Produced via immunoSEQ multiplex PCR; TCRdb's table is partial and in-frame only. Among roughly 93,000 clones listed, less than 85% were seen once. Looked up from germline, CDR1 is LNHDA and CDR2 is SQIVND (reference sequence). The CDR3 spans 14 residues. V was trimmed by 7 bases and J by 0 bases, leaving 11 bases between them. This clone was observed a few times. Its target is unknown. Healthy bone marrow donors formed the donor group. Sequencing was done on a sample of PBMCs. The rearrangement uses TRBV19 and TRBJ2-3, with a tentative D call TRBD2 (5 bases). The TCR was taken from a male donor in good health and CMV-seronegative. For the CDR3, the DNA is TGTGCCAGTAACGAGGGATCTAGCACAGATACGCAGTATTTT. It specifies CASNEGSSTDTQYF.